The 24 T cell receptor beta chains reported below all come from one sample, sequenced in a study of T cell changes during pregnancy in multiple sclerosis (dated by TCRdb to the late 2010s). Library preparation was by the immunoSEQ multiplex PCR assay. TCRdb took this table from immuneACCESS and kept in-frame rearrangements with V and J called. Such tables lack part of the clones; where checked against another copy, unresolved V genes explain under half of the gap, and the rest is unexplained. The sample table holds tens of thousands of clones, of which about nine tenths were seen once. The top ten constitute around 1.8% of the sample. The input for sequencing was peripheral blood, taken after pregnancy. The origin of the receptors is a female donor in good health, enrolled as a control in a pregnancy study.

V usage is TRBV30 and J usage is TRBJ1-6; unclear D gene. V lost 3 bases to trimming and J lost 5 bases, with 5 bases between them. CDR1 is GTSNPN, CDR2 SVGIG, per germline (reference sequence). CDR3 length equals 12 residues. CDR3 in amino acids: CAWRENNSPLHF. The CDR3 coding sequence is TGTGCCTGGAGGGAGAATAATTCACCCCTCCACTTT. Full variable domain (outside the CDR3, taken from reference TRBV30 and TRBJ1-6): SQTIHQWPATLVQPVGSPLSLECTVEGTSNPNLYWYRQAAGRGLQLLFYSVGIGQISSEVPQNLSASRPQDRQFILSSKKLLLSDSGFYLCAWRENNSPLHFGNGTRLTVT.

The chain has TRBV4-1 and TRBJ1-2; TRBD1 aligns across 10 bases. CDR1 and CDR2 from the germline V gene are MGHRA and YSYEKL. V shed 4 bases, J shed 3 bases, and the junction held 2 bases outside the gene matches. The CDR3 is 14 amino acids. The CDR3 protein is CASSRQGADYGYTF. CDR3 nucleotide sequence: TGCGCCAGCAGCCGACAGGGGGCGGACTATGGCTACACCTTC.

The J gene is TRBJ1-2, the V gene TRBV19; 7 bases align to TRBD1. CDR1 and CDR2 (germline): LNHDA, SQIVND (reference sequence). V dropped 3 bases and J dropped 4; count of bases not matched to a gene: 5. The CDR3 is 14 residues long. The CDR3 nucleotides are TGTGCCAGTAGTATCGCATCAGGGGGCTATGGCTACACCTTC. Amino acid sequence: CASSIASGGYGYTF.

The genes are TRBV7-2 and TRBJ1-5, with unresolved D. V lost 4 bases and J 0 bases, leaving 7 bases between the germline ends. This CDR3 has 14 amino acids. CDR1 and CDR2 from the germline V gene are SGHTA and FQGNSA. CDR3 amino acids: CASSSSISNQPQHF. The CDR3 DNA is TGTGCCAGCAGCTCCTCTATTAGCAATCAGCCCCAGCATTTT.

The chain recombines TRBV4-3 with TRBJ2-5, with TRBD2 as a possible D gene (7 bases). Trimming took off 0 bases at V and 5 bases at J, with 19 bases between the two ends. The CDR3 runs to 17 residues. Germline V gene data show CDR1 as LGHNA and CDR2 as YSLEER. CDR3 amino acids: CASSQDLPRGEGETQYF. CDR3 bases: TGCGCCAGCAGCCAAGATCTACCTAGGGGGGAGGGGGAGACCCAGTACTTC.

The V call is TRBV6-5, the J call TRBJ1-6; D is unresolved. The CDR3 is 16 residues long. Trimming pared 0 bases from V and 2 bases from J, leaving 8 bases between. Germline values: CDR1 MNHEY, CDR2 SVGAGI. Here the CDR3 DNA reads TGTGCCAGCAGTTACTCGTCGGTCGCCTATAATTCACCCCTCCACTTT. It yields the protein CASSYSSVAYNSPLHF.

The DNA for the CDR3 is TGTGCCAGCAGCCAGGGCCAGGGGTTCAATCAGCCCCAGCATTTT. Amino acid sequence: CASSQGQGFNQPQHF. V gene TRBV5-6 combines with J gene TRBJ1-5; TRBD1 might be the D (6 bases). The germline CDR1 and CDR2 sequences are SGHDT and YYEEEE. This CDR3 contains 15 residues. Trimming took 4 bases from V and 3 from J, leaving 14 bases between them.

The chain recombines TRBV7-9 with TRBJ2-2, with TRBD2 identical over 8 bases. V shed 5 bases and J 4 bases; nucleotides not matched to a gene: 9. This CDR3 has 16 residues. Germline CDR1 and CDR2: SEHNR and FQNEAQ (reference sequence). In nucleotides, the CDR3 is TGTGCCAGCAGCCCGCCCCCCGGGGGGGCCACCGGGGAGCTGTTTTTT. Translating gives CASSPPPGGATGELFF.

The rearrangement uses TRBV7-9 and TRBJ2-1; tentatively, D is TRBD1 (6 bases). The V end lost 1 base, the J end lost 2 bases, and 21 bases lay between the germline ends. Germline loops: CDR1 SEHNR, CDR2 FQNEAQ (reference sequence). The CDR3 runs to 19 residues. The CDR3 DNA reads TGTGCCAGCAGCTTAGGGACCGTGCGGCAGGGGTTTACCTACAATGAGCAGTTCTTC. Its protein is CASSLGTVRQGFTYNEQFF.

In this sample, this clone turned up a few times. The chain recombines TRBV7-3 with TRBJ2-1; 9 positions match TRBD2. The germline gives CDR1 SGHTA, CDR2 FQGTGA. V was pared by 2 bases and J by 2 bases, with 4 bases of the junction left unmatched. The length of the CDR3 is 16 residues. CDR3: CASSLASGATYNEQFF. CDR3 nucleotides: TGTGCCAGCAGCTTAGCTAGCGGGGCTACCTACAATGAGCAGTTCTTC.

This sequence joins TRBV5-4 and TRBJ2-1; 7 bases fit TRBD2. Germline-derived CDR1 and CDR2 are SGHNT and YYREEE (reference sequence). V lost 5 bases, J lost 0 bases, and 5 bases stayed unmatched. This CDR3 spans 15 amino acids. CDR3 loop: CASRPGTNSYNEQFF. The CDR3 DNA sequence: TGTGCCAGCAGACCCGGGACTAACTCCTACAATGAGCAGTTCTTC.

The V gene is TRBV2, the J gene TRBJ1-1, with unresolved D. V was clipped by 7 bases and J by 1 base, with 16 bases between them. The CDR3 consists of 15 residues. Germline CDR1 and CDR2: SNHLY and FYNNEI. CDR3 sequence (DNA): TGTGCCAGCATATCTTTTTCCCTGGCGAACACTGAAGCTTTCTTT. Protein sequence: CASISFSLANTEAFF. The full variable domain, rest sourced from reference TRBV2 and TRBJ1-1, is EPEVTQTPSHQVTQMGQEVILRCVPISNHLYFYWYRQILGQKVEFLVSFYNNEISEKSEIFDDQFSVERPDGSNFTLKIRSTKLEDSAMYFCASISFSLANTEAFFGQGTRLTVV.

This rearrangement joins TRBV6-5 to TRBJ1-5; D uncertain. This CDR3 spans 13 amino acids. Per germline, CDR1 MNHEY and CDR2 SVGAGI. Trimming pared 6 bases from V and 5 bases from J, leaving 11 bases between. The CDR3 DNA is TGTGCCAGCAGCCCGCAGGTTTATCAGCCCCAGCATTTT. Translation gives CASSPQVYQPQHF.

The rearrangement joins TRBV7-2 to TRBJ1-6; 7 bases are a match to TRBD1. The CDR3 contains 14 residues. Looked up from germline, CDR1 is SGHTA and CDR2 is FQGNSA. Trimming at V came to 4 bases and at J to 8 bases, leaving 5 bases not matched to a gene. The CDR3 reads CASSSTGYDSPLHF. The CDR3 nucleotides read TGTGCCAGCAGCTCGACAGGGTATGATTCACCCCTCCACTTT. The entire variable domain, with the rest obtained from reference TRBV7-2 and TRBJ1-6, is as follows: GAGVSQSPSNKVTEKGKDVELRCDPISGHTALYWYRQSLGQGLEFLIYFQGNSAPDKSGLPSDRFSAERTGGSVSTLTIQRTQQEDSAVYLCASSSTGYDSPLHFGNGTRLTVT.

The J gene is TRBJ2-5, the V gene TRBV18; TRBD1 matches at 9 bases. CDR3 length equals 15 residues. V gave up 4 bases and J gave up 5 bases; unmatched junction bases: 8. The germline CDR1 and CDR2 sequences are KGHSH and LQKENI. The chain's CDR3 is CASSQQGALGETQYF. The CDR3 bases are TGTGCCAGCTCACAACAGGGGGCGCTTGGGGAGACCCAGTACTTC.

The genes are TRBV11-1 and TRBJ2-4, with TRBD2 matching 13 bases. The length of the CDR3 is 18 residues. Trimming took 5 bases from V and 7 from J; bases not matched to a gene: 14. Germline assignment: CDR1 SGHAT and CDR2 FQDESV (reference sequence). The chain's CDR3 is CASSLRGAGLAGINIQYF. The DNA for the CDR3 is TGTGCCAGCAGCCTTAGGGGGGCGGGACTAGCGGGGATCAACATTCAGTACTTC.

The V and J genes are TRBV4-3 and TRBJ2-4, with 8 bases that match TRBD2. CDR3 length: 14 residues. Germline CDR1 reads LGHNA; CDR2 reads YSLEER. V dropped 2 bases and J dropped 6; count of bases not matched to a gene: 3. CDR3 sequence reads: CASSQTREGNIQYF. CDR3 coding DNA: TGCGCCAGCAGCCAAACCCGGGAGGGAAACATTCAGTACTTC.

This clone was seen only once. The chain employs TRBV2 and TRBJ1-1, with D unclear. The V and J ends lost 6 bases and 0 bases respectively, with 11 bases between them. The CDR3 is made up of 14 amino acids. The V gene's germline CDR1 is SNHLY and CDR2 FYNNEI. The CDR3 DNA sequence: TGTGCCAGCAGCGCTCGACTCTTGAACACTGAAGCTTTCTTT. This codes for CASSARLLNTEAFF.

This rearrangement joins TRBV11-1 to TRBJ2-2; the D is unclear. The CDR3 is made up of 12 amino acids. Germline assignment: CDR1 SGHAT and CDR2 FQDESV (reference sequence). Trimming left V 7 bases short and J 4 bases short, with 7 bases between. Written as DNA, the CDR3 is TGTGCCAGCACCGGCGGCACCGGGGAGCTGTTTTTT. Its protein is CASTGGTGELFF. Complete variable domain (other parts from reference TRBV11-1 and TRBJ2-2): EAEVAQSPRYKITEKSQAVAFWCDPISGHATLYWYRQILGQGPELLVQFQDESVVDDSQLPKDRFSAERLKGVDSTLKIQPAELGDSAMYLCASTGGTGELFFGEGSRLTVL.

The CDR3 loop reads CASSLRAVSGYTF. The CDR3 nucleotides read TGTGCCAGCAGCCTCAGGGCCGTGAGTGGCTACACCTTC. V usage is TRBV5-4 and J usage is TRBJ1-2; TRBD1 might be the D (5 bases). The V gene lost 4 bases and the J gene lost 7 bases, with 14 bases spanning the gap. The CDR3 covers 13 residues. Germline CDR1 is SGHNT and CDR2 is YYREEE (reference sequence).

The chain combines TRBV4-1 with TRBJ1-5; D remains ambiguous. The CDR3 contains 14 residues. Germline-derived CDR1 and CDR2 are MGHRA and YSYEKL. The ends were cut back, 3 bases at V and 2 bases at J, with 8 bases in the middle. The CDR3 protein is CASSQVGGNQPQHF. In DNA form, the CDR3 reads TGCGCCAGCAGCCAGGTAGGAGGCAATCAGCCCCAGCATTTT.

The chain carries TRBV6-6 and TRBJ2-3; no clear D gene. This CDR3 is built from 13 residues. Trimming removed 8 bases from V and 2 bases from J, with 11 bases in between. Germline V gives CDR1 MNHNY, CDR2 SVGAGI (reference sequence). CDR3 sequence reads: CASREALTDTQYF. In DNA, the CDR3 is TGTGCCAGCCGCGAAGCCCTCACAGATACGCAGTATTTT.

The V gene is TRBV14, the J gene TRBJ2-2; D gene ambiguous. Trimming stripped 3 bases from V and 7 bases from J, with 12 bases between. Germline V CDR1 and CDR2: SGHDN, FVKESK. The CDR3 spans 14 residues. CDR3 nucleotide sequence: TGTGCCAGCAGCCATAGTGTAATTGGCGGGGAGCTGTTTTTT. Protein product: CASSHSVIGGELFF.

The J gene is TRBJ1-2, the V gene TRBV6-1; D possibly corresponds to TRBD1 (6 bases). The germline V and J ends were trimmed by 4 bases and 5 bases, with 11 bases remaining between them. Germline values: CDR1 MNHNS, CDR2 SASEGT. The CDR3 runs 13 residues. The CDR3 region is CASSGTDHYGYTF. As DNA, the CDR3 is TGTGCCAGCAGTGGGACAGATCATTATGGCTACACCTTC.